These T cell receptor beta chains were read from a single sample in a study of Ad26.COV2.S vaccination and SARS-CoV-2 variants. Repertoires were generated with immunoSEQ multiplex PCR, while TCRdb's copy carries only in-frame clones and drops some. The repertoire includes 350,000 to 450,000 clones, approximately 92% of them detected once, and about 1.7% sits in the top ten. The sample in question was peripheral blood, obtained in a trial of Ad26.COV2.S vaccine versus placebo. The receptors derive from a person between 18 and 60 years old who received the Ad26.COV2.S COVID-19 vaccine or a placebo. Each CDR3 is given without its conserved first and last residue.

j_call v_call cdr3_length cdr3_aa
TRBJ1-5 TRBV7-8 12 ASSRDGLNQPQH
TRBJ2-7 TRBV24-1 13 ATSDPRTAHLEQY
TRBJ1-5 TRBV27 14 ASSLGQGAQGAPQH
TRBJ2-3 TRBV2 14 ASRLTAGTQTDTQY
TRBJ2-7 TRBV11-3 12 ASSSGIQDYEQY
TRBJ2-7 TRBV6-5 13 ASSYGAGGHYEQY
TRBJ2-1 TRBV6-2/TRBV6-3 15 ASSYSGRLADYNEQF
TRBJ2-5 TRBV7-2 13 ASSLTSGGGETQY
TRBJ1-2 TRBV4-3 14 ASSQDVGGANYGYT
TRBJ2-2 TRBV7-6 12 ASSEPPNTGELF
TRBJ1-6 TRBV7-2 12 ASSLIQENSPLH
TRBJ2-7 TRBV7-2 10 ASSTLVGEQY
TRBJ1-5 TRBV7-2 13 ASSPTGYSNQPQH